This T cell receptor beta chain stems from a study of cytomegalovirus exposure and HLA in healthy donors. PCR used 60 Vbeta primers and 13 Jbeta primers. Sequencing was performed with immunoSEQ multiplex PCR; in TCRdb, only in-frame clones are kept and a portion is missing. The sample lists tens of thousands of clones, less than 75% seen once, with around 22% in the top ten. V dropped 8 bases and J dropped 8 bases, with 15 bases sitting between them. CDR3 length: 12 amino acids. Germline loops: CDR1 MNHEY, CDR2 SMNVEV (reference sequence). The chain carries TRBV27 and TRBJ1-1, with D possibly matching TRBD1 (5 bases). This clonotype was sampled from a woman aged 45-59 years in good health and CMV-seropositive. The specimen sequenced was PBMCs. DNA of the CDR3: TGTGCCAGCCGGTGGCAGGGAGGGGAAGCTTTCTTT. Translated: CASRWQGGEAFF.